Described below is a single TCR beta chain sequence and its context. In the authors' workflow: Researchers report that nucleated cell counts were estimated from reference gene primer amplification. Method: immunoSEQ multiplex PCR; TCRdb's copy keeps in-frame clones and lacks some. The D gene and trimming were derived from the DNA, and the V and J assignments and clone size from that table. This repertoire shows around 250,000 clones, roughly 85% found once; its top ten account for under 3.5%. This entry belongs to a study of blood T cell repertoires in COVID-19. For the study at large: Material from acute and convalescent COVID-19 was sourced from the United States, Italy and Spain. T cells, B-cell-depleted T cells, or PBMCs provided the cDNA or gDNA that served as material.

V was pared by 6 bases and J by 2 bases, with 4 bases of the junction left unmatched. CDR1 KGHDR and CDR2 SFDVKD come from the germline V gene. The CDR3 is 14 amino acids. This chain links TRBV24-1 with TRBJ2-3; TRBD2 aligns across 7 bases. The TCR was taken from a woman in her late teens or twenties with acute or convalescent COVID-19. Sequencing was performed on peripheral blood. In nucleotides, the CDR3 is TGTGCCACCAGTTCTAGCGGCCCCACAGATACGCAGTATTTT. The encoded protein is CATSSSGPTDTQYF.